One and the same sample provided the 5 T cell receptor beta chains below, sequenced in a study of cytomegalovirus exposure and HLA in healthy donors. The PCR ran on 60 Vbeta and 13 Jbeta primers. Method: immunoSEQ multiplex PCR; TCRdb's copy keeps in-frame clones and lacks some. The sample shows roughly 140,000 clones, and about 2.5% sits with its ten largest clones. Source material: PBMCs. The receptors originated from a man in his forties or fifties in good health and CMV-seronegative.

V and J are TRBV5-6 and TRBJ2-2; D unclear. The CDR3 totals 13 residues. V was cut by 4 bases and J by 1 base, with 5 bases left in between. Germline CDR1 and CDR2: SGHDT and YYEEEE. Here the CDR3 DNA reads TGTGCCAGCAGCCTGCGGAACACCGGGGAGCTGTTTTTT. Protein product: CASSLRNTGELFF.

The rearrangement links TRBV5-6 to TRBJ1-1; D not certain. CDR3 length equals 14 residues. Trimming took 0 bases from V and 8 from J, leaving 14 bases between them. CDR1 SGHDT and CDR2 YYEEEE come from the germline V gene. The CDR3 protein is CASSLEVRGGEAFF. CDR3 DNA sequence: TGTGCCAGCAGCTTGGAAGTTCGGGGTGGGGAAGCTTTCTTT.

This rearrangement joins TRBV29-1 to TRBJ1-2; maybe TRBD1 (5 bases). Looked up from germline, CDR1 is SQVTM and CDR2 is ANQGSEA. This CDR3 is 13 amino acids long. V lost 4 bases and J 7 bases, leaving 16 bases between the germline ends. This CDR3 reads CSVAGRGQGGYTF. The CDR3, as DNA: TGCAGCGTTGCTGGTAGGGGTCAGGGTGGCTACACCTTC.

The genes are TRBV7-2 and TRBJ1-1, with D maybe TRBD1 (5 bases). V was clipped by 4 bases and J by 3 bases, with 12 bases between them. From germline, CDR1 is SGHTA and CDR2 FQGNSA. This CDR3 region has 14 residues. CDR3 sequence: CASSSRGGDTEAFF. The CDR3 DNA reads TGTGCCAGCAGCTCACGGGGGGGGGACACTGAAGCTTTCTTT. The full variable domain, with the rest looked up from reference TRBV7-2 and TRBJ1-1, is GAGVSQSPSNKVTEKGKDVELRCDPISGHTALYWYRQSLGQGLEFLIYFQGNSAPDKSGLPSDRFSAERTGGSVSTLTIQRTQQEDSAVYLCASSSRGGDTEAFFGQGTRLTVV.

The J gene is TRBJ1-1, the V gene TRBV21-1; no DNA check was done on the table's D call, TRBD1. TRBV21-1 is a known pseudogene. The length of the CDR3 is 15 residues. The CDR3 is CASRAGRGENTEAFF. The CDR3 DNA reads as TGTGCCAGCCGGGCGGGCAGGGGAGAGAACACTGAAGCTTTCTTT.